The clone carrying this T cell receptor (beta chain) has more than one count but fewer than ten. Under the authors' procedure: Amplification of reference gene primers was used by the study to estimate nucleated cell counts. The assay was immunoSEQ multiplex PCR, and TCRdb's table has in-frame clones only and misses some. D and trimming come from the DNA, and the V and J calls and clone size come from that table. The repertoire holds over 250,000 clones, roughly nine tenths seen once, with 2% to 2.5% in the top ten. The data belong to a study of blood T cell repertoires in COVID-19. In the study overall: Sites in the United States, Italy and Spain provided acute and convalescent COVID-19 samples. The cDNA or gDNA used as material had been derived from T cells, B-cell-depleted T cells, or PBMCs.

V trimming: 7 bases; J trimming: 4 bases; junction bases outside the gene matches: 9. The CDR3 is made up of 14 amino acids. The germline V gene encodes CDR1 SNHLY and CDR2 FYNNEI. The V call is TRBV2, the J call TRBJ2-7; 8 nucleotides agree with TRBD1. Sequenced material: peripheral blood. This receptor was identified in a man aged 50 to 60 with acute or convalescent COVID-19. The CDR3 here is CASIRQGLPYEQYF. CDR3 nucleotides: TGTGCCAGCATTAGACAGGGGTTGCCTTACGAGCAGTACTTC. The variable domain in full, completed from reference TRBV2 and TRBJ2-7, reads EPEVTQTPSHQVTQMGQEVILRCVPISNHLYFYWYRQILGQKVEFLVSFYNNEISEKSEIFDDQFSVERPDGSNFTLKIRSTKLEDSAMYFCASIRQGLPYEQYFGPGTRLTVT.